The entry that follows covers one T cell receptor (beta chain) sequence. Its antigen is unknown. Base qualities are not recorded, but no much larger clone differs from it by a single base. This sample is part of a study of blood T cell repertoires in COVID-19 (TCRdb year 2020). About the study as a whole: Collaborator samples came from the United States, Italy and Spain and covered acute and convalescent phases of COVID-19. The samples were drawn from two sources: the first 160 participants of the ongoing ImmuneRACE study, and 1,000 to 1,500 subjects contributed by 6 global collaborators. Where available, HLA class I and class II types were taken from metadata supplied by the sample provider and were not determined by assay-based typing. Deeply sampled blood TCRbeta repertoires from subjects exposed to, actively infected with, or recovered from COVID-19 were included in the dataset. The material from the prospective study consisted of cDNA or gDNA derived from T cells, B-cell-depleted T cells, or PBMCs. A de-identified subject ID, COVID-19 status, age in years and sex were almost always included in the sample metadata. A freely available public database, intended as a resource for researchers studying the immune response to SARS-CoV-2, is where the repertoires were released.

The immunoSEQ Assay, a bias-controlled multiplex PCR, was used to amplify TCRbeta CDR3 regions from genomic DNA. The paper's data handling went like this. Nucleated cell counts per sample were estimated from amplification of reference gene primers within the assay. Sequence reads were collapsed and filtered to measure the absolute abundance of every unique TCRbeta CDR3 rearrangement. Productive Simpson clonality was computed per sample as the square root of Simpson's diversity index over productive rearrangements. TCRdb obtained this table from immuneACCESS and retained in-frame rearrangements with V and J assigned. These tables miss some clones; where compared with another copy, unresolved V genes account for less than half of the shortfall, and the remainder is unexplained. V, J and clone size derive from that table, while D and trimming were established from the DNA sequence. The table for this sample lists 160,000 or so clones; 81% of them were counted only once. Approximately 11% of the sample is in the top ten clones.

Overall results and qualifications from the work: The quantity of clinical and demographic metadata differed by source and by participant and was supplied without curation.

Reading the germline V gene gives CDR1 MNHEY and CDR2 SVGAGI. Including cysteine and phenylalanine, the CDR3 has 15 amino acids. Only the CDR3 DNA is retained, 45 bases long and in frame from the first base. V is cut by 6 bases and J by 2 bases, and the space between the germline ends is 16 bases. The collaborating institutions used their own protocols to collect whole blood in K2EDTA tubes. For TCRbeta analysis, collaborators shipped samples as frozen whole blood, isolated PBMCs, or DNA extracted from either of those sample types. Sequencing was carried out using peripheral blood. The chain uses TRBV6-5 and TRBJ1-2, with the D gene not clear enough to name. This sequence was found in a man in his 60s with active or convalescent COVID-19. The CDR3 protein is CASRLRETLNYGYTF. The sequenced DNA is TGTGCCAGCAGACTCCGGGAAACTTTAAACTATGGCTACACCTTC.